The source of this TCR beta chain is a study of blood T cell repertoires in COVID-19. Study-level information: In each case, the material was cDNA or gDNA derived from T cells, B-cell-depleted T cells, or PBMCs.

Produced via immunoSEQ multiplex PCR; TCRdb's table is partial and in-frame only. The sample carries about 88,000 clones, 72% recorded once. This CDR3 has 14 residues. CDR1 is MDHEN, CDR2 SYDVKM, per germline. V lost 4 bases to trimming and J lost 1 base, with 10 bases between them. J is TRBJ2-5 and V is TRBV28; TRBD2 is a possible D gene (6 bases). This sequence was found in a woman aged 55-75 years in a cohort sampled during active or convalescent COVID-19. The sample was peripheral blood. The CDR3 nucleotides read TGTGCCAGCAGTTATGGGGGAGGCCAAGAGACCCAGTACTTC. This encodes CASSYGGGQETQYF.